This T cell receptor beta chain was observed in a study of blood T cell repertoires in COVID-19. For the study at large: Sources were T cells, B-cell-depleted T cells, or PBMCs; the material itself was cDNA or gDNA.

In germline, CDR1 is SGHRS, CDR2 YFSETQ. The CDR3 consists of 14 residues. Trimming took off 4 bases at V and 0 bases at J, with 10 bases between the two ends. Either two negative PCRs, clearance, or symptom resolution qualified Cohort 3 donors as recovered. This clone was detected ten times or more. Clones were read by immunoSEQ multiplex PCR, and TCRdb kept only the in-frame ones, dropping some. The table includes around 200,000 clones, about 85% detected once. The clonotype originates from a man in his forties or fifties who had recovered from COVID-19. The sample was PBMCs or T cells enriched from blood (not recorded which). The rearrangement links TRBV5-1 to TRBJ1-2, with D unclear. The CDR3 DNA follows: TGCGCCAGCAGCCCACAGAATACTAACTATGGCTACACCTTC. Protein product: CASSPQNTNYGYTF. The whole variable domain, remainder taken from reference TRBV5-1 and TRBJ1-2, is KAGVTQTPRYLIKTRGQQVTLSCSPISGHRSVSWYQQTPGQGLQFLFEYFSETQRNKGNFPGRFSGRQFSNSRSEMNVSTLELGDSALYLCASSPQNTNYGYTFGSGTRLTVV.